This T cell receptor beta chain was profiled in a study of PD-1 blockade in classical Hodgkin lymphoma. Overall study context: Intravenous nivolumab at 3 mg/kg was given to patients every 2 weeks.

Clones were sequenced by immunoSEQ multiplex PCR, and TCRdb holds only the in-frame ones, with some missing. The repertoire holds tens of thousands of clones, with about four fifths as singletons. Regarding time point: cycle 4 day 1 (C4D1), after five to seven weeks of nivolumab. Exposure to brentuximab vedotin varied, and each patient had relapsed following autologous stem cell transplantation. The CDR3 loop spans 15 amino acids. CDR1 LNHDA and CDR2 SQIVND come from the germline V gene (reference sequence). Trimming left V 7 bases short and J 4 bases short, with 20 bases between. Regarding this clone: What it binds is unknown.

Study findings and constraints: It was CD4+ TCR diversity, not CD8+, that rose significantly by C4D1.

The sequenced sample was peripheral blood mononuclear cells (PBMCs), obtained before the fourth cycle of nivolumab. This TCR was recovered from a human donor with classical Hodgkin lymphoma. The chain employs TRBV19 and TRBJ2-7; D is perhaps TRBD2 (6 bases). The CDR3 DNA sequence: TGTGCCAGTACCCAGGCGGAGGCCGCGGGATACGAGCAGTACTTC. The encoded protein is CASTQAEAAGYEQYF. Looking up the rest from reference TRBV19 and TRBJ2-7 gives the full variable domain: DGGITQSPKYLFRKEGQNVTLSCEQNLNHDAMYWYRQDPGQGLRLIYYSQIVNDFQKGDIAEGYSVSREKKESFPLTVTSAQKNPTAFYLCASTQAEAAGYEQYFGPGTRLTVT.